This T cell receptor beta chain was recovered during a study of blood T cell repertoires in COVID-19. For the study at large: Sources were T cells, B-cell-depleted T cells, or PBMCs; the material itself was cDNA or gDNA.

The method was immunoSEQ multiplex PCR; TCRdb's version includes in-frame clones alone and lacks a portion of them. The sample shows around 260,000 clones, about nine tenths of them seen only once. CDR1 and CDR2 (germline): MNHEY, SVGAGI. Unmatched junction bases numbered 8, after V lost 8 bases and J lost 7 bases. This CDR3 contains 14 residues. The rearrangement uses TRBV6-5 and TRBJ2-1, with 10 positions matching TRBD1. This receptor was obtained from a woman aged 25-40 years with COVID-19, enrolled during active disease. Input material: peripheral blood. DNA of the CDR3: TGTGCCAGCGGGGACAGGGGAGGATGGAATGAGCAGTTCTTC. Its translation is CASGDRGGWNEQFF.